This T cell receptor (beta chain) was recovered during a study of T cell changes during pregnancy in multiple sclerosis (dated by TCRdb to the late 2010s). Study-level background: The study examined how the T cell repertoire changed over the course of pregnancy in women with multiple sclerosis.

The library relied on the immunoSEQ multiplex PCR assay. In its TCRdb copy, this immuneACCESS table keeps in-frame sequences only and misses some clones. Where compared with another copy, unresolved V genes explain less than half of these, and the others have no known cause. The sample includes some 77,000 clones, with about 91% observed a single time. Around 1.8% of the sample is taken by the ten largest. The CDR3, from cysteine to phenylalanine, totals 14 residues. Of all the DNA, just the CDR3 is kept, 42 bases in frame from base 1. According to the germline V gene, CDR1 reads SGDLS and CDR2 reads YYNGEE. After removal of 4 bases from V and 2 bases from J, the junction retains 5 bases not matched to a gene. On this clone: What antigen it recognizes has not been identified. Per-base qualities were not stored, and no clone one base away is much larger.

The chain couples TRBV9 to TRBJ1-2; 7 bases in between match TRBD1. The receptor was isolated from a female donor with multiple sclerosis, enrolled in a pregnancy study. Sequences were derived from peripheral blood, sampled before pregnancy. The CDR3 reads as follows: CASSPDRENYGYTF. The bases read TGTGCCAGCAGCCCCGACAGGGAGAACTATGGCTACACCTTC.